A selection of T cell receptor beta chains follows, all from one sample in a study of OX40 agonist ivuxolimab in advanced cancers. The protocol was immunoSEQ multiplex PCR, while the TCRdb copy is restricted to in-frame clones and leaves out a portion. The sample holds some 63,000 clones, more than 75% seen once. Specimen: CD4+ or CD8+ T cells sorted from blood, collected in a trial of the OX40 agonist ivuxolimab. The receptors originated from an adult with an advanced solid tumor such as melanoma, head and neck, liver or kidney cancer. Each CDR3 is given with its conserved first and last residue. Each record gives: V gene, J gene, D gene, clone size, CDR3 DNA, CDR3 protein. D genes are given only for firm matches. The size field is filled for only some rows; it gives once, few, many or a size class.

TRBV6-1	TRBJ1-5	NA	NA	TGTGCCAGCAGTGAAGCGAAGTATAGCAATCAGCCCCAGCATTTT	CASSEAKYSNQPQHF
TRBV27	TRBJ1-1	TRBD1	NA	TGTGCCAGCAGTCCATGGACAGGGAACACTGAAGCTTTCTTT	CASSPWTGNTEAFF
TRBV11-3	TRBJ2-1	TRBD2	NA	TGTGCCAGCAGCTTAGCGGCGACTAGCGGGGTCTTGGGCAATGAGCAGTTCTTC	CASSLAATSGVLGNEQFF
TRBV9	TRBJ2-3	TRBD2	NA	TGTGCCAGCAGCGTAGCCGGGGGGGCTAGCACAGATACGCAGTATTTT	CASSVAGGASTDTQYF
TRBV7-2	TRBJ2-7	NA	NA	TGTGCCAGCAGCCCCGTCGGCGGATACGAGCAGTACTTC	CASSPVGGYEQYF
TRBV2	TRBJ1-5	NA	NA	TGTGCCAGTAGCCTGGGACGGAGTAGCAATCAGCCCCAGCATTTT	CASSLGRSSNQPQHF
TRBV7-2	TRBJ1-2	NA	once	TGTGCCAGCAGCTTCAGGGATGGCTACACCTTC	CASSFRDGYTF
TRBV7-2	TRBJ2-6	TRBD1	NA	TGTGCCAGCAGCTCCGACAGGGCCGGGGCCAACGTCCTGACTTTC	CASSSDRAGANVLTF
TRBV6-6	TRBJ1-5	TRBD1	once	TGTGCCACCACCGGACAGGGGATAAATCAGCCCCAGCATTTT	CATTGQGINQPQHF
TRBV7-3	TRBJ2-5	NA	NA	TGTGCCAGCAGCTCCACAGGGACTGGCAATGAAGAGACCCAGTACTTC	CASSSTGTGNEETQYF
TRBV28	TRBJ2-5	TRBD2	NA	TGTGCCAGCAGTTCCTTTGAGGGACTAGCGGGAGCGAGGGAAGAGACCCAGTACTTC	CASSSFEGLAGAREETQYF
TRBV7-6	TRBJ2-1	NA	NA	TGTGCCAGCAGCTTACCCTCCGGTGGTCACTACACCTACAATGAGCAGTTCTTC	CASSLPSGGHYTYNEQFF
TRBV10-2	TRBJ1-6	NA	NA	TGCGCCAGCAGTGATCAGGGCTCCTATAATTCACCCCTCCACTTT	CASSDQGSYNSPLHF
TRBV7-2	TRBJ1-4	NA	NA	TGTGCCACTTGTCCAGGGCAGGGTTATGAAAAACTGTTTTTT	CATCPGQGYEKLFF
TRBV7-8	TRBJ1-2	NA	NA	TGTGCCAGCAGCTTAAAGCCTGCCGACTATGGCTACACCTTC	CASSLKPADYGYTF
TRBV18	TRBJ1-5	TRBD1	NA	TGTGCCAGCTCACCAGACAGGGATCAGCCCCAGCATTTT	CASSPDRDQPQHF